A selection of T cell receptor beta chains follows, all from one sample in a study of T cells in localized non-small cell lung cancer. Using immunoSEQ multiplex PCR, the repertoire was profiled, and TCRdb retains in-frame clones only, with some absent. The table includes some 21,000 clones, about nine tenths detected once. The specimen comprised peripheral blood, sampled before any cancer treatment. The origin of the receptors is a woman aged 40-70 years with stage I lung adenocarcinoma. Both conserved end residues are part of each CDR3. Each record gives: J gene, D gene, V gene, clone size, CDR3 protein, CDR3 DNA. D genes are given only for firm matches. Only part of the rows carry a size: once, few, many, or a class if the clone is expanded.

TRBJ2-7 | TRBD2 | TRBV7-2 | - | CASREGTKLEQYF | TGTGCCAGCAGGGAGGGGACTAAGCTCGAGCAGTACTTC
TRBJ2-1 | TRBD1 | TRBV7-8 | - | CASSLEGQGLGEQFF | TGTGCCAGCAGCTTAGAGGGACAGGGATTGGGTGAGCAGTTCTTC
TRBJ2-3 | - | TRBV7-2 | - | CASSLGRPSTDTQYF | TGTGCCAGCAGCTTAGGGAGGCCTAGCACAGATACGCAGTATTTT
TRBJ1-1 | TRBD1 | TRBV5-1 | - | CASGTGISEAFF | TGCGCCAGCGGGACAGGGATATCTGAAGCTTTCTTT
TRBJ2-1 | - | TRBV7-3 | - | CASSSIDRNYQFF | TGTGCCAGCAGCTCTATCGACAGGAATTACCAGTTCTTC
TRBJ2-1 | - | TRBV7-8 | - | CASSLAGTSYNEQFF | TGTGCCAGCAGCTTGGCCGGGACTTCCTACAATGAGCAGTTCTTC
TRBJ2-5 | - | TRBV2 | - | CASKYQETQYF | TGTGCCAGCAAGTACCAAGAGACCCAGTACTTC
TRBJ1-1 | - | TRBV27 | - | CASSLGGGTEAFF | TGTGCCAGCAGTTTAGGAGGGGGGACTGAAGCTTTCTTT
TRBJ2-1 | - | TRBV28 | - | CASSHLGASSYNEQFF | TGTGCCAGCAGTCACTTGGGAGCATCCAGCTACAATGAGCAGTTCTTC
TRBJ1-5 | - | TRBV27 | - | CANPEPRAPWNQPQHF | TGTGCCAATCCGGAACCGAGGGCGCCATGGAATCAGCCCCAGCATTTT
TRBJ1-1 | - | TRBV28 | - | CASMQAHRVYTEAFF | TGTGCCAGCATGCAGGCTCATCGAGTTTATACTGAAGCTTTCTTT
TRBJ2-7 | TRBD2 | TRBV13 | - | CASSSGWTSGDYEQYF | TGTGCCAGCAGCTCGGGATGGACTAGCGGAGACTACGAGCAGTACTTC
TRBJ2-3 | TRBD2 | TRBV4-3 | - | CASSRIAGGPSDTQYF | TGCGCCAGCAGCCGCATAGCGGGAGGGCCGTCAGATACGCAGTATTTT
TRBJ2-1 | - | TRBV5-6 | - | CASSVLREAKYNEQFF | TGTGCCAGCAGCGTGCTCAGGGAAGCAAAGTACAATGAGCAGTTCTTC
TRBJ2-7 | TRBD1 | TRBV28 | - | CASSFGDSSYEQYF | TGTGCCAGCAGTTTTGGGGACAGTTCCTACGAGCAGTACTTC
TRBJ2-5 | - | TRBV5-6 | - | CASSWGTEETQYF | TGTGCCAGCAGCTGGGGTACGGAAGAGACCCAGTACTTC
TRBJ2-2 | - | TRBV30 | - | CAWRTGERTGELFF | TGTGCCTGGAGGACGGGAGAAAGAACCGGGGAGCTGTTTTTT
TRBJ2-1 | - | TRBV27 | once | CASSLIPGSEQFF | TGTGCCAGCAGTTTAATTCCCGGAAGTGAGCAGTTCTTC
TRBJ1-3 | - | TRBV4-3 | - | CASSQEGASRTGNTIYF | TGCGCCAGCAGCCAAGAAGGAGCATCCAGGACCGGAAACACCATATATTTT
TRBJ2-5 | - | TRBV28 | - | CASSGGLETQYF | TGTGCCAGCAGTGGGGGCTTAGAGACCCAGTACTTC
TRBJ2-1 | - | TRBV5-1 | - | CASSFGAEYNEQFF | TGCGCCAGCAGCTTCGGGGCCGAATACAATGAGCAGTTCTTC
TRBJ2-7 | - | TRBV4-1 | - | CASSHGNSYEQYF | TGCGCCAGCAGCCACGGGAATTCCTACGAGCAGTACTTC
TRBJ2-1 | - | TRBV30 | - | CAWSWREGGEQFF | TGTGCCTGGAGTTGGAGGGAGGGGGGTGAGCAGTTCTTC
TRBJ1-2 | - | TRBV15 | - | CATSRDLTGFNYGYTF | TGTGCCACCAGCAGAGACTTAACCGGGTTTAACTATGGCTACACCTTC
TRBJ1-2 | - | TRBV7-9 | - | CASSPASGYYGYTF | TGTGCCAGCAGCCCGGCCTCAGGGTACTATGGCTACACCTTC
TRBJ1-3 | - | TRBV2 | - | CASIGQGNTIYF | TGTGCCAGCATCGGACAGGGAAACACCATATATTTT
TRBJ1-2 | TRBD1 | TRBV13 | - | CASSLRRQGDYGYTF | TGTGCCAGCAGCTTAAGACGACAGGGAGACTATGGCTACACCTTC
TRBJ2-7 | TRBD1 | TRBV11-2 | few | CASSLDRDRAEGEQYF | TGTGCCAGCAGCTTAGATAGGGACAGGGCCGAAGGCGAGCAGTACTTC